This record covers a single T cell receptor (beta chain). This clone was seen a handful of times. There is no known antigen for this receptor. One base away there is no much larger clone; base qualities are not given. Whole blood was collected in K2EDTA tubes by collaborating institutions according to the institutions' own protocols. For TCRbeta analysis, collaborators shipped samples as frozen whole blood, isolated PBMCs, or DNA extracted from either of those sample types. The record originates from a study of blood T cell repertoires in COVID-19 (dated by TCRdb to the early 2020s). Broadly, across the study: Samples covering the acute and convalescent phases of COVID-19 were provided by collaborators in the United States, Italy and Spain. Samples were obtained from the ongoing ImmuneRACE study (first 160 participants) and from over 1,000 subjects provided by 6 global collaborators. Sample metadata almost always included a de-identified subject ID, COVID-19 status, age in years and sex. HLA class I and class II types, where available, came from metadata supplied by the sample provider rather than from assay-based typing. The repertoires were released in a freely available public database meant as a resource for research on the immune response to SARS-CoV-2. The material from the prospective study consisted of cDNA or gDNA derived from T cells, B-cell-depleted T cells, or PBMCs. Deeply sampled blood TCRbeta repertoires from subjects exposed to, actively infected with, or recovered from COVID-19 were included in the dataset.

What the study reported, not specific to this receptor: The quantity of clinical and demographic metadata differed by source and by participant and was supplied without curation.

TCRbeta CDR3 regions were amplified from genomic DNA by means of the immunoSEQ Assay, a bias-controlled multiplex PCR. The study's processing was this. Nucleated cell counts per sample were estimated from amplification of reference gene primers within the assay. To quantify the absolute abundance of each unique TCRbeta CDR3 rearrangement, sequence reads were collapsed and filtered. For each sample, productive Simpson clonality was calculated as the square root of Simpson's diversity index across productive rearrangements. The table comes from immuneACCESS by way of TCRdb, which keeps in-frame sequences with V and J called. Part of the clones is missing from these tables; in studies checked, under half for an unresolved V gene and the rest for unknown reasons. V and J calls and clone size are given by that table; D and trimming were obtained from the DNA. Recorded for this sample are around 160,000 clones; approximately 81% of them occurred a single time. 30% to 45% of the sample is taken by the ten largest.

The sample was peripheral blood. This sequence originates from a human donor in a cohort sampled during active COVID-19.

The nucleotide sequence is given as TGTGCCAGTAGTACACAGGGGACGACGGGTGGGGAGCAGTACTTC. It encodes CASSTQGTTGGEQYF. This chain is built from TRBV19 and TRBJ2-7, and TRBD1 aligns with 7 junction nucleotides. Its CDR3 holds 15 amino acids, cysteine through phenylalanine. Only CDR3 DNA is held: 45 bases, read in frame from base 1. CDR1 LNHDA and CDR2 SQIVND are derived from the germline V gene (reference sequence). Trimmed from V: 4 bases; trimmed from J: 7 bases; junction bases lacking a gene match: 13.